This TCR beta chain was obtained from a study of blood T cell repertoires in COVID-19. Across the whole study: In each case, the material was cDNA or gDNA derived from T cells, B-cell-depleted T cells, or PBMCs.

Trimming took 3 bases from V and 0 from J; bases not matched to a gene: 6. The CDR3 is made up of 17 amino acids. Germline CDR1 and CDR2: KGHSH and LQKENI. Sequencing used immunoSEQ multiplex PCR; TCRdb keeps in-frame clones, though not all of them. The repertoire consists of some 150,000 clones, with 70% to 90% occurring once and the leading ten covering roughly 2.2%. The source material was peripheral blood. J is TRBJ1-5 and V is TRBV18, with TRBD1 matching 9 bases. The sequence was obtained from a woman in her seventies with acute or convalescent COVID-19. The CDR3 is CASSPRDRAYSNQPQHF. As DNA, the CDR3 is TGTGCCAGCTCACCCCGGGACAGGGCATATAGCAATCAGCCCCAGCATTTT.